Sequencing of this T cell receptor (beta chain) was carried out in a study of memory CD4+ T cells and cytomegalovirus serostatus. Study in general: Healthy Belgian adult donors included roughly ten CMV-positive and 24 CMV-negative people. Study results and caveats: CD4+ memory repertoires contained about 40% of the 164 reported CMV TCRbeta sequences.

Germline V lookup: CDR1 SEHNR, CDR2 FQNEAQ (reference sequence). The CDR3 is 10 amino acids. V was clipped by 5 bases and J by 10 bases, with 8 bases between them. Clones were sequenced by immunoSEQ multiplex PCR, and TCRdb holds only the in-frame ones, with some missing. The table records 46,000 or so clones, around four fifths of them present only once. This clone was seen more than once but under ten times. Antigen specificity is unknown. Single viable CD3+CD4+CD8-CD45RO+ cells were sorted as the memory CD4+ T cells. The TCR sequence derives from an adult in good health and CMV-seronegative. Source material: memory CD4+ T cells from blood. The rearrangement uses TRBV7-9 and TRBJ1-1; D is uncertain. The CDR3 DNA reads TGTGCCAGCAGCACGGTGGGAGCTTTCTTT. Its translation is CASSTVGAFF.